These 5 T cell receptor beta chains originate from one sample sequenced in a study of T cell responses to AZD1222 COVID-19 vaccine. The method was immunoSEQ multiplex PCR; TCRdb's version includes in-frame clones alone and lacks a portion of them. The sample consists of 100,000 to 150,000 clones, about nine tenths of them appearing once. Sequencing was performed on peripheral blood, taken on day 0 of AZD1222 vaccination. These receptors originate from an adult in good health.

V and J are TRBV12-5 and TRBJ2-3; D perhaps matches TRBD1 (6 bases). Germline assignment: CDR1 LGHNT and CDR2 FRNRAP. Trimming removed 1 base from V and 4 bases from J, with 12 bases in between. The CDR3 extends over 15 amino acids. CDR3 DNA: TGTGCTAGTGGTTTGGGGACAGTTGGGGCAGATACGCAGTATTTT. Translating gives CASGLGTVGADTQYF.

The rearrangement uses TRBV6-1 and TRBJ2-7; no clear D. In germline, CDR1 is MNHNS, CDR2 SASEGT. Trimming removed 1 base at V and 2 bases at J, with 12 bases between. This CDR3 has 15 residues. CDR3 region: CASSEGENIAYEQYF. CDR3 sequence (DNA): TGTGCCAGCAGTGAAGGCGAAAACATCGCCTACGAGCAGTACTTC.

V is TRBV2 and J is TRBJ1-2; 9 nucleotides match TRBD1. The CDR3 length is 14 residues. Germline lookup yields CDR1 SNHLY and CDR2 FYNNEI. With 6 bases clipped from V and 8 bases from J, the junction kept 10 bases outside the gene matches. CDR3 protein: CASRPPGQGRGYTF. The CDR3 DNA is TGTGCCAGCAGACCCCCGGGACAGGGTCGAGGCTACACCTTC.

The rearrangement links TRBV7-3 to TRBJ2-2; TRBD2 matches at 7 bases. This CDR3 contains 15 residues. J lost 7 bases, V lost 1 base, and 6 bases had no gene match. Germline lookup yields CDR1 SGHTA and CDR2 FQGTGA. The CDR3 nucleotides read TGTGCCAGCAGCTTAAGCGGGAGTAGGGACGGGGAGCTGTTTTTT. Its translation is CASSLSGSRDGELFF.

This sequence joins TRBV6-5 and TRBJ2-6; D uncertain. The germline CDR1 and CDR2 sequences are MNHEY and SVGAGI. Trimming shortened V by 6 bases and J by 0 bases, and 3 bases separated the two germline ends. The CDR3 runs to 13 residues. The CDR3: CASSDSGANVLTF. The CDR3 DNA reads TGTGCCAGCAGCGACTCTGGGGCCAACGTCCTGACTTTC.